These T cell receptor beta chains were read from a single sample in a study of cytomegalovirus exposure and HLA in healthy donors. Sequencing was performed with immunoSEQ multiplex PCR; in TCRdb, only in-frame clones are kept and a portion is missing. The sample lists about 220,000 clones; roughly 79% were seen once. Sequenced sample: PBMCs. The receptors derive from a male donor in good health and CMV-seronegative. Both conserved end residues are part of each CDR3. Each record gives: D gene, CDR3 length, V gene, J gene, clone size, CDR3 DNA, CDR3 protein. The D gene is left open where the match is weak. A row's size may be missing; if present it is once, few, many or a size class.

d_gene: TRBD1
len: 13
v_gene: TRBV7-3
j_gene: TRBJ1-1
abundance: NA
CDR3nt: TGTGCCAGCAGCCCGACAGGGGGCACTGAAGCTTTCTTT
CDR3aa: CASSPTGGTEAFF

d_gene: NA
len: 13
v_gene: TRBV6-1
j_gene: TRBJ2-7
abundance: NA
CDR3nt: TGTGCCAGCAGCCTCTGGCGGGACTACGAGCAGTACTTC
CDR3aa: CASSLWRDYEQYF

d_gene: TRBD1
len: 15
v_gene: TRBV5-5
j_gene: TRBJ1-2
abundance: NA
CDR3nt: TGTGCCAGCAGCTTGGCCCTACGTGGACAGGATGGCTACACCTTC
CDR3aa: CASSLALRGQDGYTF

d_gene: TRBD2
len: 14
v_gene: TRBV28
j_gene: TRBJ2-7
abundance: NA
CDR3nt: TGTGCCAGCAGTTCTCCCGGACTAGCGAGGGAGCAGTACTTC
CDR3aa: CASSSPGLAREQYF

d_gene: TRBD1
len: 15
v_gene: TRBV7-9
j_gene: TRBJ2-1
abundance: NA
CDR3nt: TGTGCCAGCAGCGCCCCGGGACAGAGGGTAAATGAGCAGTTCTTC
CDR3aa: CASSAPGQRVNEQFF

d_gene: NA
len: 16
v_gene: TRBV28
j_gene: TRBJ1-2
abundance: NA
CDR3nt: TGTGCCAGCAGTTTTTTAGGACCGACTGGGGCCTATGGCTACACCTTC
CDR3aa: CASSFLGPTGAYGYTF

d_gene: NA
len: 11
v_gene: TRBV27
j_gene: TRBJ2-7
abundance: NA
CDR3nt: TGTGCCAGCAGGGGCCAATACGAGCAGTACTTC
CDR3aa: CASRGQYEQYF

d_gene: TRBD1
len: 15
v_gene: TRBV5-1
j_gene: TRBJ2-5
abundance: few
CDR3nt: TGCGCCAGCAGCTTGGCCGGGACAGAAAAAGAGACCCAGTACTTC
CDR3aa: CASSLAGTEKETQYF

d_gene: TRBD1
len: 15
v_gene: TRBV7-9
j_gene: TRBJ1-1
abundance: NA
CDR3nt: TGTGCCAGCAGCCCAGAGGGGACAGGGAACACTGAAGCTTTCTTT
CDR3aa: CASSPEGTGNTEAFF

d_gene: NA
len: 13
v_gene: TRBV6-5
j_gene: TRBJ1-1
abundance: NA
CDR3nt: TGTGCCAGCAGGATGACAGGCTTGGGGGAAGCTTTCTTT
CDR3aa: CASRMTGLGEAFF

d_gene: TRBD1
len: 15
v_gene: TRBV28
j_gene: TRBJ2-7
abundance: NA
CDR3nt: TGTGCCAGCAGTTTAGCCGGGACAGGGGGCTACGAGCAGTACTTC
CDR3aa: CASSLAGTGGYEQYF

d_gene: TRBD2
len: 15
v_gene: TRBV6-1
j_gene: TRBJ2-1
abundance: NA
CDR3nt: TGTGCCAGCAGCGCTCTAGCGGGGGGGCCCGGTGAGCAGTTCTTC
CDR3aa: CASSALAGGPGEQFF

d_gene: NA
len: 13
v_gene: TRBV10-2
j_gene: TRBJ1-2
abundance: few
CDR3nt: TGCGCCAGCAGTGAGGACAGGTACTATGGCTACACCTTC
CDR3aa: CASSEDRYYGYTF

d_gene: NA
len: 16
v_gene: TRBV5-6
j_gene: TRBJ2-3
abundance: NA
CDR3nt: TGTGCCAGCAGCTTGGCCGAAACAGCCCTCACAGATACGCAGTATTTT
CDR3aa: CASSLAETALTDTQYF

d_gene: TRBD2
len: 15
v_gene: TRBV6-5
j_gene: TRBJ2-7
abundance: NA
CDR3nt: TGTGCCAGCAGTGCTCTAGCGGGGGGCTCCTACGAGCAGTACTTC
CDR3aa: CASSALAGGSYEQYF

d_gene: TRBD2
len: 14
v_gene: TRBV5-4
j_gene: TRBJ2-7
abundance: NA
CDR3nt: TGTGCCAGCAGCTTGGGGACTAGGAGTGACGAGCAGTACTTC
CDR3aa: CASSLGTRSDEQYF

d_gene: NA
len: 14
v_gene: TRBV6-5
j_gene: TRBJ1-4
abundance: NA
CDR3nt: TGTGCCAGCAGTTACTCCGGGACTAAAAAAAAACTGTTTTTT
CDR3aa: CASSYSGTKKKLFF

d_gene: NA
len: 14
v_gene: TRBV6-6
j_gene: TRBJ1-1
abundance: NA
CDR3nt: TGTGCCAGCAGCCAGAGGACGGGAAACACTGAAGCTTTCTTT
CDR3aa: CASSQRTGNTEAFF

d_gene: TRBD1
len: 13
v_gene: TRBV2
j_gene: TRBJ1-6
abundance: NA
CDR3nt: TGTGCCAGCAGTTACAGGGGCGATTCACCCCTCCACTTT
CDR3aa: CASSYRGDSPLHF

d_gene: NA
len: 14
v_gene: TRBV7-9
j_gene: TRBJ1-5
abundance: NA
CDR3nt: TGTGCCAGCAGCTTAGCTGGCATCAATCAGCCCCAGCATTTT
CDR3aa: CASSLAGINQPQHF

d_gene: NA
len: 16
v_gene: TRBV27
j_gene: TRBJ1-1
abundance: NA
CDR3nt: TGTGCCAGCAGTCCAATTCGAACAGGGCTGAACACTGAAGCTTTCTTT
CDR3aa: CASSPIRTGLNTEAFF

d_gene: NA
len: 15
v_gene: TRBV6-4
j_gene: TRBJ2-3
abundance: once
CDR3nt: TGTGCCAGCAGACACAGAGCGGTTAGCACAGATACGCAGTATTTT
CDR3aa: CASRHRAVSTDTQYF

d_gene: TRBD2
len: 17
v_gene: TRBV28
j_gene: TRBJ2-4
abundance: NA
CDR3nt: TGTGCCAGCAGGCCGGTCGCGGGGGGCCTGGTCAAAAACATTCAGTACTTC
CDR3aa: CASRPVAGGLVKNIQYF

d_gene: NA
len: 15
v_gene: TRBV7-2
j_gene: TRBJ2-1
abundance: NA
CDR3nt: TGTGCCAGCAGCTTATCATCGGGTTCCCAGAATGAGCAGTTCTTC
CDR3aa: CASSLSSGSQNEQFF

d_gene: NA
len: 15
v_gene: TRBV6-1
j_gene: TRBJ2-6
abundance: NA
CDR3nt: TGTGCCACCTCAGGATTTCGCTCTGGGGCCAACGTCCTGACTTTC
CDR3aa: CATSGFRSGANVLTF

d_gene: NA
len: 13
v_gene: TRBV5-4
j_gene: TRBJ2-5
abundance: NA
CDR3nt: TGTGCCAGCAGCTTGAGGGAGGCGGGGACCCAGTACTTC
CDR3aa: CASSLREAGTQYF

d_gene: NA
len: 16
v_gene: TRBV10-1
j_gene: TRBJ2-4
abundance: NA
CDR3nt: TGCGCCAGCAGTGAGAATTGGGCGGGAACCAAAAACATTCAGTACTTC
CDR3aa: CASSENWAGTKNIQYF

d_gene: TRBD2
len: 14
v_gene: TRBV5-8
j_gene: TRBJ2-1
abundance: NA
CDR3nt: TGTGCCAGCAGTTTAGCGGGTACCTACAATGAGCAGTTCTTC
CDR3aa: CASSLAGTYNEQFF

d_gene: TRBD2
len: 18
v_gene: TRBV6-1
j_gene: TRBJ2-1
abundance: NA
CDR3nt: TGTGCCAGCAGTGCCCGCCCCCTACTAGCGGGAGTCCTCAATGAGCAGTTCTTC
CDR3aa: CASSARPLLAGVLNEQFF

d_gene: TRBD1
len: 14
v_gene: TRBV19
j_gene: TRBJ1-2
abundance: few
CDR3nt: TGTGCCAGTAGTCCCGGACAGGGGTACTATGGCTACACCTTC
CDR3aa: CASSPGQGYYGYTF

d_gene: NA
len: 16
v_gene: TRBV7-9
j_gene: TRBJ2-1
abundance: NA
CDR3nt: TGTTCCAGCAGCTTAGTAAGGCCAGGGGGGCACAATGAGCAGTTCTTC
CDR3aa: CSSSLVRPGGHNEQFF

d_gene: TRBD2
len: 15
v_gene: TRBV28
j_gene: TRBJ2-7
abundance: NA
CDR3nt: TGTGCCAGCAGTTTCGGGGTAGCGGGAGGGGACGAGCAGTACTTC
CDR3aa: CASSFGVAGGDEQYF

d_gene: TRBD2
len: 17
v_gene: TRBV11-3
j_gene: TRBJ2-2
abundance: NA
CDR3nt: TGTGCCAGCAGTAGGGACAGGGGACTAGCGGGAGCCGGGGAGCTGTTTTTT
CDR3aa: CASSRDRGLAGAGELFF

d_gene: TRBD1
len: 16
v_gene: TRBV27
j_gene: TRBJ2-1
abundance: NA
CDR3nt: TGTGCCAGCAGTTTCCCTACCGGGACAGGGGACAATGAGCAGTTCTTC
CDR3aa: CASSFPTGTGDNEQFF

d_gene: TRBD1
len: 15
v_gene: TRBV7-2
j_gene: TRBJ1-1
abundance: NA
CDR3nt: TGTGCCAGCACCGACAGGGCCACAACGGTCACTGAAGCTTTCTTT
CDR3aa: CASTDRATTVTEAFF

d_gene: TRBD1
len: 15
v_gene: TRBV11-2
j_gene: TRBJ1-6
abundance: once
CDR3nt: TGTGCCAGCAGCTCCCCGACAGGGGTAGATTCACCCCTCCACTTT
CDR3aa: CASSSPTGVDSPLHF

d_gene: NA
len: 12
v_gene: TRBV28
j_gene: TRBJ2-7
abundance: NA
CDR3nt: TGTGCCAGCGTTGGGGGCAACTACGAGCAGTACTTC
CDR3aa: CASVGGNYEQYF

d_gene: NA
len: 16
v_gene: TRBV9
j_gene: TRBJ2-7
abundance: NA
CDR3nt: TGTGCCAGCAGCGTCGGGGGGACAGGACTCCTATACGAGCAGTACTTC
CDR3aa: CASSVGGTGLLYEQYF

d_gene: TRBD1
len: 13
v_gene: TRBV5-1
j_gene: TRBJ1-1
abundance: few
CDR3nt: TGCGCCAGCAGCGGACAGGGTTTCACTGAAGCTTTCTTT
CDR3aa: CASSGQGFTEAFF